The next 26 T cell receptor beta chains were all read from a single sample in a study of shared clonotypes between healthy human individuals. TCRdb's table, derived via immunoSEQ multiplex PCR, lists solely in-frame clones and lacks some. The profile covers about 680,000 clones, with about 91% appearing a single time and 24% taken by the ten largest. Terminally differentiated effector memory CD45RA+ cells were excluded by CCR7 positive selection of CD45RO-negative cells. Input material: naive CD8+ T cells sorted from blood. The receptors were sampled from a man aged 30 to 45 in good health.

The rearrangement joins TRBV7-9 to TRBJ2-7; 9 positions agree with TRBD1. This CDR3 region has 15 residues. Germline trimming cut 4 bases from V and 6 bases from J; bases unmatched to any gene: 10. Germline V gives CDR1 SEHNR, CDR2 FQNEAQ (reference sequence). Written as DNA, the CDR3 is TGTGCCAGCAGCTCCCCGCGGGACAGGGCGGGCGAGCAGTACTTC. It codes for CASSSPRDRAGEQYF.

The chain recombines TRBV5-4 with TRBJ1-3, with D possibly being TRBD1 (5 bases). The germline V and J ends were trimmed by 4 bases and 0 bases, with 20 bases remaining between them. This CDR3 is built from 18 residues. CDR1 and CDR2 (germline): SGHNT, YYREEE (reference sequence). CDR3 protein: CASSPTPSGTHSGNTIYF. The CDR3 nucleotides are TGTGCCAGCAGCCCTACCCCGTCCGGGACCCACTCTGGAAACACCATATATTTT.

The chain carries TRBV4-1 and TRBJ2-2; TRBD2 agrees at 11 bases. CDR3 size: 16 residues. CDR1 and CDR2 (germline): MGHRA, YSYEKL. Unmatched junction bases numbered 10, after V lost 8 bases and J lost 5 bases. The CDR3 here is CASRSIAGGPTGELFF. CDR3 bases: TGCGCCAGCCGATCCATAGCGGGAGGGCCTACCGGGGAGCTGTTTTTT.

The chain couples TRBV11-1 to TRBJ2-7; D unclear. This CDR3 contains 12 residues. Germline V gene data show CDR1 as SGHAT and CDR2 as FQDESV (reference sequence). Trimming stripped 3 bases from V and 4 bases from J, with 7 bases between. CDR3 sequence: CASSLGFYEQYF. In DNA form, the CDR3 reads TGTGCCAGCAGCTTGGGGTTTTACGAGCAGTACTTC.

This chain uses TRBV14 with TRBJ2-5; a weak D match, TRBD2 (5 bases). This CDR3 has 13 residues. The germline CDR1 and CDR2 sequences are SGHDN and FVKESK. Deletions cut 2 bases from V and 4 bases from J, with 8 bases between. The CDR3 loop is CASSQWGAETQYF. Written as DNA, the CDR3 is TGTGCCAGCAGCCAATGGGGAGCAGAGACCCAGTACTTC.

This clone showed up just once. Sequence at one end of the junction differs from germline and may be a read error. The CDR3 DNA reads as TGCGCCGGCAGCCCGACAGGGGGTAATGAAAAACTGTTTTTT. It translates to CAGSPTGGNEKLFF. The chain carries TRBV5-1 and TRBJ1-4; 9 bases match TRBD1. The germline V gene encodes CDR1 SGHRS and CDR2 YFSETQ. CDR3 length equals 14 residues.

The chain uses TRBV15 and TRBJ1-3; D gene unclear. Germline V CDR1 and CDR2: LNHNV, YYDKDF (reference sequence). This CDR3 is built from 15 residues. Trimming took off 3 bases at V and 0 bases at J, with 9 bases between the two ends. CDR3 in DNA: TGTGCCACCAGCAGCCCCGACTCCTCTGGAAACACCATATATTTT. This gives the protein CATSSPDSSGNTIYF.

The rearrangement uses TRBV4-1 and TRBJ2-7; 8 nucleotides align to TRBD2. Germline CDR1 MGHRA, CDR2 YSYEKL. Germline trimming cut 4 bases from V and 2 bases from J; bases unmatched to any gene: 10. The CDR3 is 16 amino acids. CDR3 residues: CASSPVTGGETYEQYF. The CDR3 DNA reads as TGCGCCAGCAGCCCTGTCACCGGGGGGGAAACCTACGAGCAGTACTTC.

DNA for the CDR3: TGTGCCAGCAGCACCGGGAGAGGAGGGTCTGAAGCTTTCTTT. Its translation: CASSTGRGGSEAFF. The V call is TRBV13, the J call TRBJ1-1; D is uncertain. The V gene lost 5 bases and the J gene lost 6 bases, with 16 bases spanning the gap. The germline gives CDR1 PRHDT, CDR2 FYEKMQ (reference sequence). The CDR3 sequence is 14 residues long.

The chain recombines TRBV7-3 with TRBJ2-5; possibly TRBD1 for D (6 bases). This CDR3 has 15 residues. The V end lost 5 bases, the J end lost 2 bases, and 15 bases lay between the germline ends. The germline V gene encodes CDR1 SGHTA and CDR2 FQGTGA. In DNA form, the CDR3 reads TGTGCCAGCAGCCGAACCCCAGGGGTTCAAGAGACCCAGTACTTC. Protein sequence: CASSRTPGVQETQYF.

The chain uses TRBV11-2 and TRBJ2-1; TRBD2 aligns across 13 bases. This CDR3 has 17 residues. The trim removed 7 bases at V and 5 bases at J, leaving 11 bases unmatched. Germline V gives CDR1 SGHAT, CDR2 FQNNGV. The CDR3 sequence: CASTRTSGSIWDNEQFF. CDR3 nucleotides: TGTGCCAGCACCCGGACTAGCGGGAGTATATGGGACAATGAGCAGTTCTTC.

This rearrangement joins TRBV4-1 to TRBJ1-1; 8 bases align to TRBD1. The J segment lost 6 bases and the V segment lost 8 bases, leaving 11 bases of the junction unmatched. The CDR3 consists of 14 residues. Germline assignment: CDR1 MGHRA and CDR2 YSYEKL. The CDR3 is CASETRQGMAEAFF. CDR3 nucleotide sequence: TGCGCCAGCGAAACCCGACAGGGGATGGCTGAAGCTTTCTTT.

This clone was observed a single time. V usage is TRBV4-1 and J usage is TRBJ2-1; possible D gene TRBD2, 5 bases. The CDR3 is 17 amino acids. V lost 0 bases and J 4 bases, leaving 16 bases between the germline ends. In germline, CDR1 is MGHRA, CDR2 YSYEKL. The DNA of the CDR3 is TGCGCCAGCAGCCAAGATACGGGGTCCCCCCCGTACAATGAGCAGTTCTTC. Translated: CASSQDTGSPPYNEQFF.

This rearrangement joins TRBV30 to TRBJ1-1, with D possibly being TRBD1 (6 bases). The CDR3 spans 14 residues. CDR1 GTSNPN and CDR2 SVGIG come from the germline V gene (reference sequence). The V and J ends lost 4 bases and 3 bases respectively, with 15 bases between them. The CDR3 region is CAWITKGEDTEAFF. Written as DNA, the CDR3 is TGTGCCTGGATAACCAAGGGGGAGGACACTGAAGCTTTCTTT. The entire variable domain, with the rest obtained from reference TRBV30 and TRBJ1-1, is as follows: SQTIHQWPATLVQPVGSPLSLECTVEGTSNPNLYWYRQAAGRGLQLLFYSVGIGQISSEVPQNLSASRPQDRQFILSSKKLLLSDSGFYLCAWITKGEDTEAFFGQGTRLTVV.

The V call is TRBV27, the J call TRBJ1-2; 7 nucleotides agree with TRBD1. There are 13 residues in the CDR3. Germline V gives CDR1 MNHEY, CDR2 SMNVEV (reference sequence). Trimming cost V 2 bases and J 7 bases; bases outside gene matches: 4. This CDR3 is CASSLKGGVGYTF. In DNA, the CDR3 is TGTGCCAGCAGTTTAAAAGGGGGCGTTGGCTACACCTTC.

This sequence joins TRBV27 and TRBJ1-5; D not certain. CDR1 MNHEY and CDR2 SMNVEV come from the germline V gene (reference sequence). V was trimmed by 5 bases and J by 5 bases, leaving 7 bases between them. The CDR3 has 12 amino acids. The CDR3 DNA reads TGTGCCAGCAGTCCACCCGATCAGCCCCAGCATTTT. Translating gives CASSPPDQPQHF.

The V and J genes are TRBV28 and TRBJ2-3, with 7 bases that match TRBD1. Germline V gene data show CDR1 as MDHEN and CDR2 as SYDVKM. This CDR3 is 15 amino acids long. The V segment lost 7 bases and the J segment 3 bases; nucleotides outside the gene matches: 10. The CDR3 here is CASTRTGFGTDTQYF. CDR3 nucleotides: TGTGCCAGCACAAGGACAGGTTTTGGTACAGATACGCAGTATTTT.

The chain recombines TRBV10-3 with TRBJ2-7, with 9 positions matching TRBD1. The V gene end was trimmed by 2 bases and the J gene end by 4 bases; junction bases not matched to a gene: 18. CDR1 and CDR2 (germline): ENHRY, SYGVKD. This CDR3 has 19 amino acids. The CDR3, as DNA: TGTGCCATCAGTGAGCCACCCGGCGGGACAGGGATTACCGTGTACGAGCAGTACTTC. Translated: CAISEPPGGTGITVYEQYF.

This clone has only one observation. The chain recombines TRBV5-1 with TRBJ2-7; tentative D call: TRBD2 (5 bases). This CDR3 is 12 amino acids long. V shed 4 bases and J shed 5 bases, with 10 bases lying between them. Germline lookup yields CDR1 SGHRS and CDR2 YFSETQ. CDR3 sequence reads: CASSDLGDEQYF. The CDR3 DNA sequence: TGCGCCAGCAGCGATTTGGGAGACGAGCAGTACTTC.

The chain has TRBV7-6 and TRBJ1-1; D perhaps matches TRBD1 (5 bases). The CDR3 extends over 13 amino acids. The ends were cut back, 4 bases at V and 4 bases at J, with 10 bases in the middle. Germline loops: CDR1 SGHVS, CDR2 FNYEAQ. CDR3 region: CASSSADSTEAFF. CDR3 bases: TGTGCCAGCAGCTCAGCTGACAGCACTGAAGCTTTCTTT.

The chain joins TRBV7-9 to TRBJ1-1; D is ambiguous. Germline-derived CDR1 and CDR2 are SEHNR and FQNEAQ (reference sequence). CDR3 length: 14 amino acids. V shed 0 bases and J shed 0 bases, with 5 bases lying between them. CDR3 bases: TGTGCCAGCAGCTTAGCGATAATGAACACTGAAGCTTTCTTT. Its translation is CASSLAIMNTEAFF.

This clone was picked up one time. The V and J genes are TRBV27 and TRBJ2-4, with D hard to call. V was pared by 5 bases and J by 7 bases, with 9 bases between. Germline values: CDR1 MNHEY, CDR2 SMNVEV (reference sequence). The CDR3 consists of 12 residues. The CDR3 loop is CASSQYGNIQYF. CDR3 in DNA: TGTGCCAGCAGTCAATACGGGAACATTCAGTACTTC.

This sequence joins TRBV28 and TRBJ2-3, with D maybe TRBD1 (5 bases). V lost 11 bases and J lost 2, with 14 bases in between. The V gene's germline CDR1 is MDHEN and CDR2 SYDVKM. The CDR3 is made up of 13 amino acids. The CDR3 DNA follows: TGTGCCGCAGAAGACAGATTCACAGATACGCAGTATTTT. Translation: CAAEDRFTDTQYF.

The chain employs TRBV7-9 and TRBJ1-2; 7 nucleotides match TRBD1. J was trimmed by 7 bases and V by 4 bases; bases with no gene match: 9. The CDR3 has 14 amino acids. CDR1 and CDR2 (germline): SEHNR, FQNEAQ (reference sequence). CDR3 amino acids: CASSSDRSGFGYTF. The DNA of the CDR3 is TGTGCCAGCAGCTCGGACAGGAGCGGCTTTGGCTACACCTTC. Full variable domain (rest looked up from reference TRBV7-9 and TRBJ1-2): DTGVSQNPRHKITKRGQNVTFRCDPISEHNRLYWYRQTLGQGPEFLTYFQNEAQLEKSRLLSDRFSAERPKGSFSTLEIQRTEQGDSAMYLCASSSDRSGFGYTFGSGTRLTVV.

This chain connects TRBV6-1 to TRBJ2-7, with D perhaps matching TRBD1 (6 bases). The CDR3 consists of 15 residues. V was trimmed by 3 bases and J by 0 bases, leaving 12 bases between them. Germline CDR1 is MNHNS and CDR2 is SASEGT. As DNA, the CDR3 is TGTGCCAGCAGTGAGAACAGGGCAAGCTCCTACGAGCAGTACTTC. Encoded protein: CASSENRASSYEQYF.

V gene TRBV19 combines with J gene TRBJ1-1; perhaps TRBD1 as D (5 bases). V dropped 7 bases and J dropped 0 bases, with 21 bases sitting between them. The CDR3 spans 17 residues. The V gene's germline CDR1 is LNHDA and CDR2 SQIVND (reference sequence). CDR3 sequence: CASTWGSGDNMNTEAFF. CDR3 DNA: TGTGCCAGTACATGGGGGTCTGGGGATAACATGAACACTGAAGCTTTCTTT.